This entry concerns a single T cell receptor (beta chain). Profiling relied on immunoSEQ multiplex PCR, and the TCRdb table lists in-frame clones only, not all of them. Of 75,000 to 100,000 clones in the sample, over 75% are singletons; the top ten hold around 0.79%. Trimming removed 2 bases from V and 1 base from J, with 11 bases in between. Germline CDR1 is MNHEY and CDR2 is SMNVEV (reference sequence). The CDR3 consists of 15 residues. This sample stems from a study of T cell changes during pregnancy in multiple sclerosis. The V call is TRBV27, the J call TRBJ1-1; D may be TRBD1 (6 bases). This clonotype was sampled from a female donor in good health, enrolled as a control in a pregnancy study. This specimen consisted of peripheral blood, obtained in the second trimester of pregnancy. CDR3 in DNA: TGTGCCAGCAGTTTAAAAAGGGGGACGAACACTGAAGCTTTCTTT. This gives the protein CASSLKRGTNTEAFF.